This T cell receptor (beta chain) was captured in a study of blood T cell repertoires in COVID-19. At the level of the study: Specimens from acute and convalescent COVID-19 originated in the United States, Italy and Spain. Sources were T cells, B-cell-depleted T cells, or PBMCs; the material itself was cDNA or gDNA.

V was pared by 0 bases and J by 8 bases, with 10 bases of the junction left unmatched. Germline loops: CDR1 MGHRA, CDR2 YSYEKL. The CDR3 spans 17 residues. In the authors' methods: Reference gene primer amplification gave nucleated cell count estimates. The method was immunoSEQ multiplex PCR; TCRdb's version includes in-frame clones alone and lacks a portion of them. V and J calls and clone size follow that table, whereas D and trimming were derived from the DNA. The table has about 130,000 clones, about 85% seen once. The specimen was peripheral blood. The gene calls are TRBV4-1 and TRBJ1-2; TRBD1 aligns across 12 bases. The origin of this receptor is a man aged 65 to 85 with acute or convalescent COVID-19. The CDR3 DNA is TGCGCCAGCAGCCAAGATGGCTGGGACAGGGGGCTGGGAGGCTACACCTTC. It yields the protein CASSQDGWDRGLGGYTF.